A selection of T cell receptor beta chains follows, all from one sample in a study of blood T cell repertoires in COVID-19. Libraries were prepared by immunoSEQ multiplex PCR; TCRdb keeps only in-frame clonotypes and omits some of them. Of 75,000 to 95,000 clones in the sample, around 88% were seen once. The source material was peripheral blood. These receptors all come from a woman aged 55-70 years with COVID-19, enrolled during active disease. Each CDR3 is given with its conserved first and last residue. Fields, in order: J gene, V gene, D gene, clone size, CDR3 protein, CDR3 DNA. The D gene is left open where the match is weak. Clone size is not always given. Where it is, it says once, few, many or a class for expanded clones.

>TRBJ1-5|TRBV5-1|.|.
CASSPGNSNQPQHF
TGCGCCAGCAGCCCAGGGAATAGCAATCAGCCCCAGCATTTT
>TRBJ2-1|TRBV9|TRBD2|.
CASNPGLVSYNEQFF
TGTGCCAGCAATCCGGGACTAGTCTCCTACAATGAGCAGTTCTTC
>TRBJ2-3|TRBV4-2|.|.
CASIGDSNTDTQYF
TGTGCCAGCATAGGGGACTCCAACACAGATACGCAGTATTTT
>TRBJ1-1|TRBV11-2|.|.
CASSLFGGTEAFF
TGTGCCAGCAGCTTATTCGGGGGGACTGAAGCTTTCTTT
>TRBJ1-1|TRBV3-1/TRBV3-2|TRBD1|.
CASSLTGVKNTEAFF
TGTGCCAGCAGCCTGACAGGGGTGAAGAACACTGAAGCTTTCTTT
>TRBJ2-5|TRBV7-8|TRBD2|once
CASSLQITSGGAETQYF
TGTGCCAGCAGCCTACAGATTACTAGCGGGGGGGCTGAGACCCAGTACTTC
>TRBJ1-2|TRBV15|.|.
CATSRGPIRTNYGYTF
TGTGCCACCAGCAGGGGCCCCATACGAACTAACTATGGCTACACCTTC
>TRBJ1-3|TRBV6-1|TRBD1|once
CASSQEPTGTGNTIYF
TGTGCCAGCAGTCAAGAACCGACAGGGACTGGAAACACCATATATTTT
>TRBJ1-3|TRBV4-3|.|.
CASSQDPQGLSGNTIYF
TGCGCCAGCAGCCAAGATCCCCAGGGTTTGTCTGGAAACACCATATATTTT
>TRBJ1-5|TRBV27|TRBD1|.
CASSPTGLGQPQHF
TGTGCCAGCAGTCCGACAGGGTTGGGCCAGCCCCAGCATTTT
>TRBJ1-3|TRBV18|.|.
CASSPLTMSSGNTIYF
TGTGCCAGCTCACCTCTAACCATGAGCTCTGGAAACACCATATATTTT
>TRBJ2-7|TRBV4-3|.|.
CASSQDNGGGYSYEQYF
TGCGCCAGCAGCCAAGATAATGGCGGGGGCTACTCCTACGAGCAGTACTTC
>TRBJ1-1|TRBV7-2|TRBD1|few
CASSYDREWGEAFF
TGTGCCAGCAGCTACGACAGGGAATGGGGTGAAGCTTTCTTT
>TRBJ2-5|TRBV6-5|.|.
CASSYSPTTSETQYF
TGTGCCAGCAGTTACTCCCCGACAACTTCGGAGACCCAGTACTTC
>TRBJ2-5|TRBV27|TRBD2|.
CASTNSGGAYQETQYF
TGTGCCAGCACCAATAGCGGGGGGGCGTACCAAGAGACCCAGTACTTC
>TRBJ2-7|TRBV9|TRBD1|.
CASSGGQGTEQYF
TGTGCCAGCAGCGGAGGACAGGGAACCGAGCAGTACTTC
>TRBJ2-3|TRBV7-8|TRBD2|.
CASSQRSGGYTDTQYF
TGTGCCAGCAGCCAAAGGTCCGGGGGGTACACAGATACGCAGTATTTT
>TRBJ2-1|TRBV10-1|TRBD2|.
CASSEWTLAGKFYNEQFF
TGCGCCAGCAGTGAGTGGACCCTAGCGGGGAAGTTCTACAATGAGCAGTTCTTC
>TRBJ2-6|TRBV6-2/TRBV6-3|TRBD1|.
CASSPRTGGAGANVLTF
TGTGCCAGCAGTCCCCGGACAGGGGGCGCTGGGGCCAACGTCCTGACTTTC
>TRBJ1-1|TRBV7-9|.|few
CASSQDMNTEAFF
TGTGCCAGCAGCCAGGACATGAACACTGAAGCTTTCTTT
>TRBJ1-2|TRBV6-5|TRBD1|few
CASSYSGQGRSYGYTF
TGTGCCAGCAGTTACTCAGGACAGGGTAGATCCTATGGCTACACCTTC
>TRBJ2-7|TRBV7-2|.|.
CASSSLGAPFLQYF
TGTGCCAGCAGCTCGCTAGGGGCCCCCTTTCTGCAGTACTTC
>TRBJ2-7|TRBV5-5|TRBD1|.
CASSGPGQPRYEQYF
TGTGCCAGCAGCGGCCCGGGACAGCCGAGATACGAGCAGTACTTC
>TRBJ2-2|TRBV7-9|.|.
CASSSGQFTGELFF
TGTGCCAGCAGCTCTGGACAGTTCACCGGGGAGCTGTTTTTT
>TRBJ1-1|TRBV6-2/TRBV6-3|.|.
CASSYEVSEAFF
TGTGCCAGCAGTTACGAGGTCAGTGAAGCTTTCTTT
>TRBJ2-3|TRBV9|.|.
CASSVGGDADTQYF
TGTGCCAGCAGCGTCGGAGGGGACGCAGATACGCAGTATTTT
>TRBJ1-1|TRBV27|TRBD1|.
CASSNMGQGQGKTEAFF
TGTGCCAGCAGCAACATGGGACAGGGACAAGGGAAAACTGAAGCTTTCTTT
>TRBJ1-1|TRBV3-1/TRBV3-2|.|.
CASSPTGVPEAFF
TGTGCCAGCAGCCCAACGGGGGTACCAGAAGCTTTCTTT
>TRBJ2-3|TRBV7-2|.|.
CASSLRRSSTDTQYF
TGTGCCAGCAGCCTTCGCAGGTCTAGCACAGATACGCAGTATTTT
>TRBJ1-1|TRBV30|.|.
CAWREAGRDTEAFF
TGTGCCTGGAGGGAGGCGGGCCGGGACACTGAAGCTTTCTTT
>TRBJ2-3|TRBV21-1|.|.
CASSKWADTQYF
TGTGCCAGCAGCAAATGGGCGGATACGCAGTATTTT
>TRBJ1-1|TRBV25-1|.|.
CASSEHRDFAEAFF
TGTGCCAGCAGTGAACACAGGGATTTTGCTGAAGCTTTCTTT
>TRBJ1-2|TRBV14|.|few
CASSPLGEQTTF
TGTGCCAGCAGCCCCCTGGGAGAACAGACTACCTTC
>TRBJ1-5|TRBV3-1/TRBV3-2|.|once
CASSQGGGREYNQPQHF
TGTGCCAGCAGCCAGGGGGGGGGCAGGGAATATAATCAGCCCCAGCATTTT
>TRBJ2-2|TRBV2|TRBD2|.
CASSVSGGAYGELFF
TGTGCCAGCAGTGTTAGCGGGGGGGCGTACGGGGAGCTGTTTTTT
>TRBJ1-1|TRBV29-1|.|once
CSDGGNTEAFF
TGCAGCGATGGGGGCAACACTGAAGCTTTCTTT